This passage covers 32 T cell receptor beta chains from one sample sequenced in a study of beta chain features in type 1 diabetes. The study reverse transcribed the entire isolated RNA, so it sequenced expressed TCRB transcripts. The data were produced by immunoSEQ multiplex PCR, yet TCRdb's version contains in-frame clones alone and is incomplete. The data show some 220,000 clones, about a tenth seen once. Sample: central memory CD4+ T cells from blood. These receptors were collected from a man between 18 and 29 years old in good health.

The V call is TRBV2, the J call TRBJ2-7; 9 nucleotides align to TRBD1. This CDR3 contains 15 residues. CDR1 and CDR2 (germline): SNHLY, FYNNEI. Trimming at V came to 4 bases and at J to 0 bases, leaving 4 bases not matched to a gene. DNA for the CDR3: TGTGCCAGCAGTGTGGACAGGGGCCTCTCCTACGAGCAGTACTTC. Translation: CASSVDRGLSYEQYF.

In nucleotides, the CDR3 is TGTGCCAGCATCCGGGGGTCTGGAAACACCATATATTTT. Its protein product is CASIRGSGNTIYF. This sequence joins TRBV5-4 and TRBJ1-3; TRBD1 might be the D (5 bases). The CDR3 length is 13 residues. The germline V gene encodes CDR1 SGHNT and CDR2 YYREEE (reference sequence). Trimming shortened V by 6 bases and J by 1 base, and 8 bases separated the two germline ends.

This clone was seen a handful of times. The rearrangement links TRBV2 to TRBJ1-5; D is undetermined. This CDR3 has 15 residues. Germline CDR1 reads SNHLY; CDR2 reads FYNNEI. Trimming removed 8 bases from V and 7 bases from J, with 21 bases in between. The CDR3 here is CASATASSMVQPQHF. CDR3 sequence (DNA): TGTGCCAGCGCTACGGCCTCTTCAATGGTACAGCCCCAGCATTTT.

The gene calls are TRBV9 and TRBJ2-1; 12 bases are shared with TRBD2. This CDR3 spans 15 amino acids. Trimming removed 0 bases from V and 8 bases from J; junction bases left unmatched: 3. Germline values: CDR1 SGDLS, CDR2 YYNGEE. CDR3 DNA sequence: TGTGCCAGCAGCGTAGGGCTAGCGGGAGGGTATGAGCAGTTCTTC. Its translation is CASSVGLAGGYEQFF. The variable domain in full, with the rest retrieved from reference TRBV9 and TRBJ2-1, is DSGVTQTPKHLITATGQRVTLRCSPRSGDLSVYWYQQSLDQGLQFLIQYYNGEERAKGNILERFSAQQFPDLHSELNLSSLELGDSALYFCASSVGLAGGYEQFFGPGTRLTVL.

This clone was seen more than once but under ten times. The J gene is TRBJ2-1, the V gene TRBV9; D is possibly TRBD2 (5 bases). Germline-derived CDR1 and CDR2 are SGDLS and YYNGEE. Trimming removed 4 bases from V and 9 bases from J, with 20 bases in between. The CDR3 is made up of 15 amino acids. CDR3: CASSRVAGEGGEQFF. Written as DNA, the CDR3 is TGTGCCAGCAGCCGAGTAGCCGGTGAAGGAGGTGAGCAGTTCTTC.

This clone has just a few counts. The CDR3, as DNA: TGTGCCAGCTCACCAGACGGCCTGCGGGGCTACACCTTC. Protein sequence: CASSPDGLRGYTF. The rearrangement joins TRBV18 to TRBJ1-2; no clear D. The V and J ends lost 2 bases and 8 bases respectively, with 12 bases between them. CDR3 length: 13 amino acids. In germline, CDR1 is KGHSH, CDR2 LQKENI.

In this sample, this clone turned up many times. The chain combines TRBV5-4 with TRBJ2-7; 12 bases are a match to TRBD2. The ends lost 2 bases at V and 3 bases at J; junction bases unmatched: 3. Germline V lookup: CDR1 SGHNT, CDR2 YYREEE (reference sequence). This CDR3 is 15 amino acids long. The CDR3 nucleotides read TGTGCCAGCAGCTTACGACTAGCGGGAGACTACGAGCAGTACTTC. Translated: CASSLRLAGDYEQYF.

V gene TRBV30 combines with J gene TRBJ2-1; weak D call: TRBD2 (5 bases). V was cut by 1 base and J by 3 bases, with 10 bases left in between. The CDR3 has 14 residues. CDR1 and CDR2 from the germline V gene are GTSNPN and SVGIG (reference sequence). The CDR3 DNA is TGTGCCTGGAGTGCCTGGCGGGTCTACAATGAGCAGTTCTTC. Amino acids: CAWSAWRVYNEQFF.

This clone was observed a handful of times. CDR3 amino acids: CASSLGGNGDTQYF. CDR3 sequence (DNA): TGTGCCAGCAGTTTAGGCGGGAATGGTGATACGCAGTATTTT. The chain couples TRBV28 to TRBJ2-3; D is possibly TRBD2 (6 bases). CDR1 and CDR2 (germline): MDHEN, SYDVKM. This CDR3 contains 14 residues. V shed 2 bases and J shed 6 bases, with 12 bases lying between them. The complete variable domain, with remaining parts taken from reference TRBV28 and TRBJ2-3, reads DVKVTQSSRYLVKRTGEKVFLECVQDMDHENMFWYRQDPGLGLRLIYFSYDVKMKEKGDIPEGYSVSREKKERFSLILESASTNQTSMYLCASSLGGNGDTQYFGPGTRLTVL.

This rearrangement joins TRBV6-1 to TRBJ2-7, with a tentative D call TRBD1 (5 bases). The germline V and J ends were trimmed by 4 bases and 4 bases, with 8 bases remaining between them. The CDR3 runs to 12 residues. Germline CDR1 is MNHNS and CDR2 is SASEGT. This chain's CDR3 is CASSVTEYEQYF. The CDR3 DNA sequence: TGTGCCAGCAGTGTGACAGAGTACGAGCAGTACTTC.

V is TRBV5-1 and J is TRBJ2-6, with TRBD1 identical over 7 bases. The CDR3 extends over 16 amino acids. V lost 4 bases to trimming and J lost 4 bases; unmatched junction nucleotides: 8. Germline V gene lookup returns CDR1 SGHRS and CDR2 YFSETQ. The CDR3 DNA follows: TGCGCCAGCAGCCAAACGACAGGGAGCGGGGCCAACGTCCTGACTTTC. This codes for CASSQTTGSGANVLTF.

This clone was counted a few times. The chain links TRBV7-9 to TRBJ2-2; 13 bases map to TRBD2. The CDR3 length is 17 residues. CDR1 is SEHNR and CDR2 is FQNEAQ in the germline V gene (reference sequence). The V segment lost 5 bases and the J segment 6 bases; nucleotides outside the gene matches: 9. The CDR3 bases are TGTGCCAGCAGCCGGACTAGCGGGAGCGCGGAGTCCGGGGAGCTGTTTTTT. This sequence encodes CASSRTSGSAESGELFF.

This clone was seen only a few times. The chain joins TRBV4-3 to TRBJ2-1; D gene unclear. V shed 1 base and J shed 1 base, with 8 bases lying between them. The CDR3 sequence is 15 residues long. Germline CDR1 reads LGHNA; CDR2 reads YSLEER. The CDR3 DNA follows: TGCGCCAGCAGCCAAGGTAGTTGGTCCTACAATGAGCAGTTCTTC. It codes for CASSQGSWSYNEQFF.

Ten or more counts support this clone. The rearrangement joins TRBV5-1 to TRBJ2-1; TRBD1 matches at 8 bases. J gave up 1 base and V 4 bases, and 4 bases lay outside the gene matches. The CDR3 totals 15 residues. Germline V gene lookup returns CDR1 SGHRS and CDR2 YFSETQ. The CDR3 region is CASSPGDRSYNEQFF. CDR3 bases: TGCGCCAGCAGCCCCGGGGACAGGTCCTACAATGAGCAGTTCTTC.

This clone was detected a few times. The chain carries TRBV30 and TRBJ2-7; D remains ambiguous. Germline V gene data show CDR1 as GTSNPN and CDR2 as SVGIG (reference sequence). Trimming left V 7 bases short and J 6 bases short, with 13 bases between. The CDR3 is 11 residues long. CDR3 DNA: TGTGCCTCTTCCAGATGGCGCGAGCAGTACTTC. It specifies CASSRWREQYF. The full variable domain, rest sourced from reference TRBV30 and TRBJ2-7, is SQTIHQWPATLVQPVGSPLSLECTVEGTSNPNLYWYRQAAGRGLQLLFYSVGIGQISSEVPQNLSASRPQDRQFILSSKKLLLSDSGFYLCASSRWREQYFGPGTRLTVT.

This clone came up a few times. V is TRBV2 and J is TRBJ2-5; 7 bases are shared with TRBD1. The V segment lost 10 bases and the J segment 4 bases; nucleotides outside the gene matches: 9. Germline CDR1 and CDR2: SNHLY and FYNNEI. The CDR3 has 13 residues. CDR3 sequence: CATSGAGGETQYF. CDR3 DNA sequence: TGTGCCACTTCCGGGGCAGGGGGAGAGACCCAGTACTTC. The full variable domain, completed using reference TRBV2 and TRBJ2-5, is EPEVTQTPSHQVTQMGQEVILRCVPISNHLYFYWYRQILGQKVEFLVSFYNNEISEKSEIFDDQFSVERPDGSNFTLKIRSTKLEDSAMYFCATSGAGGETQYFGPGTRLLVL.

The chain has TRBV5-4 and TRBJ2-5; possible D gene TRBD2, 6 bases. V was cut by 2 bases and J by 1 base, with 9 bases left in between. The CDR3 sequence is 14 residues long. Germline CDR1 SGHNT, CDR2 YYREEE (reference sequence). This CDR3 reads CASSFNSGQETQYF. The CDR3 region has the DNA TGTGCCAGCAGCTTTAATAGCGGCCAAGAGACCCAGTACTTC.

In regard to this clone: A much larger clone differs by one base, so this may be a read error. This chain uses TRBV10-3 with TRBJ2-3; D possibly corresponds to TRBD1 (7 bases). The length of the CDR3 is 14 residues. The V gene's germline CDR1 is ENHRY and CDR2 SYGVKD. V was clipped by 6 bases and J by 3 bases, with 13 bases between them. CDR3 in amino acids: CAIREGRGTDTQYF. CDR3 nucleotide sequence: TGTGCCATCAGGGAGGGCAGGGGGACAGATACGCAGTATTTT.

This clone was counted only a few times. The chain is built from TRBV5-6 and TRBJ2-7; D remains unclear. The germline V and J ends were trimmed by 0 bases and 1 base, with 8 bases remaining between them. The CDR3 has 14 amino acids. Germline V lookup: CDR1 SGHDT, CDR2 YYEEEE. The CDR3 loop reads CASSLDPGSYEQYF. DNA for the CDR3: TGTGCCAGCAGCTTGGACCCCGGTTCCTACGAGCAGTACTTC.

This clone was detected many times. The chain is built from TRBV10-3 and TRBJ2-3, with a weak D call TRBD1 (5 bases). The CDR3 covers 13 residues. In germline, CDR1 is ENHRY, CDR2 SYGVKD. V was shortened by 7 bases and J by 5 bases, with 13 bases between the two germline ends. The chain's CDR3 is CAITIGQGDTQYF. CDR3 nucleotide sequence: TGTGCCATCACTATTGGGCAGGGAGATACGCAGTATTTT.

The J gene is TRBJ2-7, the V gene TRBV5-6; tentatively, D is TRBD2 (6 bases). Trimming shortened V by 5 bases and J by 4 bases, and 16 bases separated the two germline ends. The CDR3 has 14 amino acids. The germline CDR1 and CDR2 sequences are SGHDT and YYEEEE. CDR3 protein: CASRLGLTSYEQYF. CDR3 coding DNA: TGTGCCAGCAGGCTAGGACTAACCAGTTACGAGCAGTACTTC.

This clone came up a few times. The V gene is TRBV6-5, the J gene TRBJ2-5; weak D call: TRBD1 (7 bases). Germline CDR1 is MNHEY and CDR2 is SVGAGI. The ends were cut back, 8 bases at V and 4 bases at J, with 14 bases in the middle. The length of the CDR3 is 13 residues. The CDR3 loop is CASARGVLETQYF. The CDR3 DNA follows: TGTGCCAGCGCCAGGGGGGTATTAGAGACCCAGTACTTC.

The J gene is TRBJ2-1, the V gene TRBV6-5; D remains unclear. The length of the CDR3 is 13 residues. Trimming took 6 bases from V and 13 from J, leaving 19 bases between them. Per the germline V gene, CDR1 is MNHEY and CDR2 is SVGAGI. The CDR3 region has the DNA TGTGCCAGCAGCCAAAACCCTGTAACGACCCAGTTCTTC. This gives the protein CASSQNPVTTQFF.

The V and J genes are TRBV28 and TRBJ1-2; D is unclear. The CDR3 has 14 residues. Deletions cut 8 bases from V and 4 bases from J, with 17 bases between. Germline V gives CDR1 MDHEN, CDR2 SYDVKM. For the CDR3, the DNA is TGTGCCAGCCGCTGGATGGAATCGGGCTATGGCTACACCTTC. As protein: CASRWMESGYGYTF.

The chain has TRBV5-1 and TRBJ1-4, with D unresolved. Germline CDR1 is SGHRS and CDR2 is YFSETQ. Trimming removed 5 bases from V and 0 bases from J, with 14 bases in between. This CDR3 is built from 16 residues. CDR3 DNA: TGCGCCAGCAGTGAGTTTGGGCACGCAACTAATGAAAAACTGTTTTTT. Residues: CASSEFGHATNEKLFF.

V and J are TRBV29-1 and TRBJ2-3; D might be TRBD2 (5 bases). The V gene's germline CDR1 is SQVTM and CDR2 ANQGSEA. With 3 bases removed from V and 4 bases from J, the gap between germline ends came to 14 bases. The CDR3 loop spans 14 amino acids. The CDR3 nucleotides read TGCAGCGTTGACGGGCGGGCGCTCGCAGATACGCAGTATTTT. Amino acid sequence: CSVDGRALADTQYF.

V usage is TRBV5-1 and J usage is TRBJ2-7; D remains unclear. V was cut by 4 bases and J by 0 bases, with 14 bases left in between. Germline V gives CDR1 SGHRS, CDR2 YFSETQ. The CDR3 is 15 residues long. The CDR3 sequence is CASSPEGHTSYEQYF. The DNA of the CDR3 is TGCGCCAGCAGCCCTGAAGGTCATACCTCCTACGAGCAGTACTTC.

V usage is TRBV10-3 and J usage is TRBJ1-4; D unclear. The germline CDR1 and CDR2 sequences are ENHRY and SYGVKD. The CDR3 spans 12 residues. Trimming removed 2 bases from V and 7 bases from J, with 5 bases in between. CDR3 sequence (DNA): TGTGCCATCAGTGAGGGCTCTGAAAAACTGTTTTTT. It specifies CAISEGSEKLFF.

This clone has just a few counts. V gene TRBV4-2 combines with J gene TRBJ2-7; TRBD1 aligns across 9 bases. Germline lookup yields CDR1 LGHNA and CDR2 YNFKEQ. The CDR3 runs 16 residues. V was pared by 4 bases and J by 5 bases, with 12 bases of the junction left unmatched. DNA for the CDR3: TGTGCCAGCAGCCCCATCGCGGGGACAGGGTCCCACGAGCAGTACTTC. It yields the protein CASSPIAGTGSHEQYF.

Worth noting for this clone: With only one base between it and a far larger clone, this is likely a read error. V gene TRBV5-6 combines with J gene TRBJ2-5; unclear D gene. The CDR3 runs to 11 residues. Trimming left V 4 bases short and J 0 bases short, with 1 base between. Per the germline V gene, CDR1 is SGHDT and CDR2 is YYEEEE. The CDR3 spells CASSDQETQYF. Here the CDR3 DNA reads TGTGCCAGCAGCGACCAAGAGACCCAGTACTTC.

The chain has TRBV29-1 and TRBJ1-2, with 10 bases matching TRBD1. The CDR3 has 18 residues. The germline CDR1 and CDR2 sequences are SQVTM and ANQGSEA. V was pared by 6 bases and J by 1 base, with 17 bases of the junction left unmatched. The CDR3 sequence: CSVIIGGGQGSGNYGYTF. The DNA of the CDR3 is TGCAGCGTCATAATTGGCGGGGGACAGGGGTCGGGTAACTATGGCTACACCTTC.

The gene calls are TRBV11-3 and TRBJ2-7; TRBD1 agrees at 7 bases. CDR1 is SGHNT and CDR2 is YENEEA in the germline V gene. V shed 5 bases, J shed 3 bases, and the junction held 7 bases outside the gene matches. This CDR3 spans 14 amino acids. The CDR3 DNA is TGTGCCAGCAGCCACACAGGGGTGGACTACGAGCAGTACTTC. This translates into CASSHTGVDYEQYF. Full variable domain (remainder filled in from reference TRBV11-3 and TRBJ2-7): EAGVVQSPRYKIIEKKQPVAFWCNPISGHNTLYWYLQNLGQGPELLIRYENEEAVDDSQLPKDRFSAERLKGVDSTLKIQPAELGDSAVYLCASSHTGVDYEQYFGPGTRLTVT.